The 11 T cell receptor beta chains presented below share a single source sample, sequenced in a study of blood T cell repertoires in COVID-19. Using immunoSEQ multiplex PCR, the repertoire was profiled, and TCRdb retains in-frame clones only, with some absent. This table has around 100,000 clones, roughly 85% appearing once. Input material: peripheral blood. The receptors were gathered from a woman between 65 and 79 years old with active or convalescent COVID-19.

The chain combines TRBV2 with TRBJ2-3; 12 bases line up with TRBD2. Germline trimming cut 9 bases from V and 4 bases from J; bases unmatched to any gene: 5. Per germline, CDR1 SNHLY and CDR2 FYNNEI. The CDR3 loop spans 14 amino acids. CDR3 DNA: TGTGCCAGTACTAGCGGGAGGACCGCAGATACGCAGTATTTT. Amino acids: CASTSGRTADTQYF.

This clone was found once. The junction shows a germline mismatch at one end, possibly a read error. The chain recombines TRBV7-7 with TRBJ2-5, with 10 bases that match TRBD2. This CDR3 comprises 14 residues. Per germline, CDR1 SSHAT and CDR2 FNYEAQ (reference sequence). The CDR3 DNA is TGTGCTAGCAGCTTGATAGCGGGAGGAGAGACCCAGTACTTC. Its protein is CASSLIAGGETQYF.

The V call is TRBV9, the J call TRBJ2-2; TRBD2 matches at 8 bases. CDR1 and CDR2 from the germline V gene are SGDLS and YYNGEE. This CDR3 comprises 15 residues. Trimming at V came to 1 base and at J to 4 bases, leaving 3 bases not matched to a gene. The CDR3 DNA reads TGTGCCAGCAGCGTACCGGGAGGGGGCACCGGGGAGCTGTTTTTT. Encoded protein: CASSVPGGGTGELFF.

Concerning this clone: In the same sample, other DNA sequences code for this CDR3. Written as DNA, the CDR3 is TGTGCCAGTAGTATTTTAGATAGCAATCAGCCCCAGCATTTT. Its protein product is CASSILDSNQPQHF. This chain connects TRBV19 to TRBJ1-5; D is ambiguous. This CDR3 comprises 14 residues. In germline, CDR1 is LNHDA, CDR2 SQIVND (reference sequence). Trimming shortened V by 3 bases and J by 0 bases, and 6 bases separated the two germline ends.

The CDR3 nucleotides are TGTGCCAGCAGCCAAGCCCCCGGCGGGGGGGTCTCCTACAATGAGCAGTTCTTC. Amino acids: CASSQAPGGGVSYNEQFF. The rearrangement joins TRBV3-1 (or the pseudogene TRBV3-2) to TRBJ2-1; 9 bases align to TRBD2. This CDR3 contains 18 residues. V gave up 1 base and J gave up 0 bases; unmatched junction bases: 7. The germline gives CDR1 LGHDT, CDR2 YNNKEL (reference sequence).

This rearrangement joins TRBV5-1 to TRBJ2-1, with D maybe TRBD2 (6 bases). Germline V gene sequence: CDR1 SGHRS, CDR2 YFSETQ. The CDR3 extends over 14 amino acids. V lost 4 bases, J lost 4 bases, and 12 bases lay in between. For the CDR3, the DNA is TGCGCCAGCAGCCGGACGGGGGATTACAATGAGCAGTTCTTC. This encodes CASSRTGDYNEQFF.

The V and J genes are TRBV6-6 and TRBJ2-4, with 11 bases identical to TRBD2. The ends lost 7 bases at V and 6 bases at J; junction bases unmatched: 11. Germline V gene data show CDR1 as MNHNY and CDR2 as SVGAGI (reference sequence). The CDR3 is 16 amino acids. The CDR3 DNA follows: TGTGCCAGCACCTCGGCGGGTAGCGGGGGGGTAAACATTCAGTACTTC. Amino acids: CASTSAGSGGVNIQYF.

This chain links TRBV3-1 (or the pseudogene TRBV3-2) with TRBJ1-1; tentative D call: TRBD1 (5 bases). Germline assignment: CDR1 LGHDT and CDR2 YNNKEL (reference sequence). V dropped 4 bases and J dropped 4 bases, with 13 bases sitting between them. The CDR3 spans 14 residues. The DNA of the CDR3 is TGTGCCAGCAGCCTAAAGGGACTGATCACTGAAGCTTTCTTT. Its protein product is CASSLKGLITEAFF.

This chain joins TRBV5-1 and TRBJ2-5, with D possibly matching TRBD1 (5 bases). The V gene lost 2 bases and the J gene lost 4 bases, with 9 bases spanning the gap. CDR3 length equals 13 residues. Per the germline V gene, CDR1 is SGHRS and CDR2 is YFSETQ. The CDR3 DNA is TGCGCCAGCAGCTTAGCCAGGGTAGAGACCCAGTACTTC. Its translation is CASSLARVETQYF.

The V gene is TRBV28, the J gene TRBJ2-7, with TRBD1 identical over 9 bases. Germline CDR1 MDHEN, CDR2 SYDVKM. CDR3 length: 15 amino acids. J was trimmed by 5 bases and V by 3 bases; bases with no gene match: 8. The CDR3 nucleotides are TGTGCCAGCAGTTTGCTCGACAGGGGGGGGAACGAGCAGTACTTC. Translated: CASSLLDRGGNEQYF. Supplemented by reference TRBV28 and TRBJ2-7, the full variable domain reads DVKVTQSSRYLVKRTGEKVFLECVQDMDHENMFWYRQDPGLGLRLIYFSYDVKMKEKGDIPEGYSVSREKKERFSLILESASTNQTSMYLCASSLLDRGGNEQYFGPGTRLTVT.

The chain joins TRBV7-9 to TRBJ2-7; 7 nucleotides line up with TRBD1. This CDR3 is 15 amino acids long. With 5 bases clipped from V and 3 bases from J, the junction kept 10 bases outside the gene matches. Germline-derived CDR1 and CDR2 are SEHNR and FQNEAQ (reference sequence). The CDR3 spells CASSPRAQGVYEQYF. CDR3 sequence (DNA): TGTGCCAGCAGCCCCCGGGCCCAGGGGGTCTACGAGCAGTACTTC. Full variable domain (outside the CDR3, taken from reference TRBV7-9 and TRBJ2-7): DTGVSQNPRHKITKRGQNVTFRCDPISEHNRLYWYRQTLGQGPEFLTYFQNEAQLEKSRLLSDRFSAERPKGSFSTLEIQRTEQGDSAMYLCASSPRAQGVYEQYFGPGTRLTVT.